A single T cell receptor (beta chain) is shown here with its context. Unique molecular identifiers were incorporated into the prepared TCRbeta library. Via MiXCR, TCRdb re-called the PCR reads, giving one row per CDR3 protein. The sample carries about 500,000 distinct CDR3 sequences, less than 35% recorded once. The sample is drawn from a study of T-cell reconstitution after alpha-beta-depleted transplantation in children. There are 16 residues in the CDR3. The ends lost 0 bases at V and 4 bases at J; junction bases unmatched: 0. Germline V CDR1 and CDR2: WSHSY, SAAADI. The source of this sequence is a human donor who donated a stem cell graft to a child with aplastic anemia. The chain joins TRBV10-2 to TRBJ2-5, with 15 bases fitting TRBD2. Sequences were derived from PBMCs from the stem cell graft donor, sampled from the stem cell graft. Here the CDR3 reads CASSESGLAGGETQYF. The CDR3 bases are TGCGCCAGCAGTGAGTCGGGACTAGCGGGAGGAGAGACCCAGTACTTC.